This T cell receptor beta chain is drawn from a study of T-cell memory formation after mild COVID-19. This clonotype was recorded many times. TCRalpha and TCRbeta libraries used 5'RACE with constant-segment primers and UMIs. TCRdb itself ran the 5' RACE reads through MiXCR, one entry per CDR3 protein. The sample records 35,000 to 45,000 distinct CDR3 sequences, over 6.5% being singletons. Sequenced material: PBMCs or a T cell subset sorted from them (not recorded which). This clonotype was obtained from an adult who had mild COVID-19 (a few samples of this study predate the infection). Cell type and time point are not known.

The CDR3 protein is CASTPGRFSYNEQFF. CDR3 sequence (DNA): TGTGCCAGCACCCCAGGTAGATTCTCCTACAATGAGCAGTTCTTC. The V call is TRBV3-1, the J call TRBJ2-1, with D unclear. The germline gives CDR1 LGHDT, CDR2 YNNKEL (reference sequence). The V end was cut by 7 bases, the J end by 0 bases, with 13 bases between. CDR3 length equals 15 residues.